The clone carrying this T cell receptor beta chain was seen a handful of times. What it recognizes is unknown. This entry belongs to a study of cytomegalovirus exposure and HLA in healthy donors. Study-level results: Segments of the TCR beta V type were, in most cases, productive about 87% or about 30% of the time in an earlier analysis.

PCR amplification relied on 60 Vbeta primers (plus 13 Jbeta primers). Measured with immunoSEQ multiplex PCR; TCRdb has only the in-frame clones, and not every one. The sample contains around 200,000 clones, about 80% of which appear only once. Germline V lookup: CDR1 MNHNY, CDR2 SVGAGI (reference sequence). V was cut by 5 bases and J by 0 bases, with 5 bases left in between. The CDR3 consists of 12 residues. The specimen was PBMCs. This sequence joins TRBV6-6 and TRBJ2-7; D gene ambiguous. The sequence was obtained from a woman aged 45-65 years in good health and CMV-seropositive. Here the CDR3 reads CASSPVSYEQYF. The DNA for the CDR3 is TGTGCCAGCAGTCCGGTCTCCTACGAGCAGTACTTC.